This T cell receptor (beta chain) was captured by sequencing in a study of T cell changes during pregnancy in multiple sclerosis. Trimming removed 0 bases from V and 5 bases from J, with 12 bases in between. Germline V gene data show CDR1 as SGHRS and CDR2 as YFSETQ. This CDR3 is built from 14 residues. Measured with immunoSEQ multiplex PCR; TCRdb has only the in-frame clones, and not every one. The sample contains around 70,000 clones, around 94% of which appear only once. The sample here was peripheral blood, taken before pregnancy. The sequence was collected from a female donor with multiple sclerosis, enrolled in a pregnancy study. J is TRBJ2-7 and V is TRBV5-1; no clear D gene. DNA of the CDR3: TGCGCCAGCAGCTTGGGTGTTAGTCCCCACGAGCAGTACTTC. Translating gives CASSLGVSPHEQYF.